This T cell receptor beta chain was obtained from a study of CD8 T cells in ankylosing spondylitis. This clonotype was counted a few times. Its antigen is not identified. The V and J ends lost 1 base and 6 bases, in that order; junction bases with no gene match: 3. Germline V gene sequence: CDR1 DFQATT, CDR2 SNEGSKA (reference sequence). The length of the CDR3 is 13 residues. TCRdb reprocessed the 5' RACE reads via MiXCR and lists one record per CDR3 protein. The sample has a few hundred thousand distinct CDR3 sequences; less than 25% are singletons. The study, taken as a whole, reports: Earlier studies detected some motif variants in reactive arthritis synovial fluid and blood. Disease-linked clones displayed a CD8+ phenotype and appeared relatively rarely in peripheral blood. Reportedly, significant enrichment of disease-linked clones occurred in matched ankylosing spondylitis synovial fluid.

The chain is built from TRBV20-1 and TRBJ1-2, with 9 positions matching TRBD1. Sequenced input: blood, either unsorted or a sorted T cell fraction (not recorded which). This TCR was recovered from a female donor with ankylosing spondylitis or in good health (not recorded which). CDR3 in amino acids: CSARGGTGNGYTF. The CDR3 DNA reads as TGCAGTGCTAGAGGCGGGACAGGGAATGGCTACACCTTC.